These 20 T cell receptor beta chains originate from one sample sequenced in a study of shared clonotypes between healthy human individuals. TCRdb's copy holds only in-frame clones and misses some; the assay was immunoSEQ multiplex PCR. The table has about 1 million clones, 65% to 75% seen once. Sequences were obtained from memory CD4+ T cells sorted from blood. Subset meaning: CD45RA-negative fraction. The origin of the receptors is a man aged 18 to 30 in good health.

This clone was seen many times. The V and J genes are TRBV27 and TRBJ1-4; 7 bases map to TRBD1. Germline V gene sequence: CDR1 MNHEY, CDR2 SMNVEV (reference sequence). V trimming: 2 bases; J trimming: 8 bases; junction bases outside the gene matches: 5. The CDR3 loop spans 14 amino acids. CDR3: CASSLERGREKLFF. CDR3 nucleotide sequence: TGTGCCAGCAGTTTAGAGAGGGGGCGGGAAAAACTGTTTTTT.

V is TRBV5-6 and J is TRBJ1-5, with D unresolved. Per germline, CDR1 SGHDT and CDR2 YYEEEE. CDR3 length: 17 residues. The ends were cut back, 4 bases at V and 3 bases at J, with 20 bases in the middle. DNA for the CDR3: TGTGCCAGCAGCCCGTGGTCCGGACGGGGTAACAATCAGCCCCAGCATTTT. Its translation: CASSPWSGRGNNQPQHF.

V is TRBV27 and J is TRBJ2-1; 7 nucleotides agree with TRBD1. Germline V CDR1 and CDR2: MNHEY, SMNVEV (reference sequence). The CDR3 is 15 residues long. Trimming at V came to 5 bases and at J to 0 bases, leaving 4 bases not matched to a gene. CDR3 protein: CASSKQGSSYNEQFF. CDR3 sequence (DNA): TGTGCCAGCAGTAAACAGGGGAGCTCCTACAATGAGCAGTTCTTC.

The V call is TRBV7-9, the J call TRBJ1-4, with a possible D match to TRBD1 (5 bases). The CDR3 loop spans 15 amino acids. Deletions cut 2 bases from V and 4 bases from J, with 11 bases between. Germline V gives CDR1 SEHNR, CDR2 FQNEAQ (reference sequence). Here the CDR3 DNA reads TGTGCCAGCAGCTTACCGGGACGTTATAATGAAAAACTGTTTTTT. This codes for CASSLPGRYNEKLFF.

The chain is built from TRBV5-1 and TRBJ1-1; 8 bases align to TRBD1. The J segment lost 5 bases and the V segment lost 4 bases, leaving 4 bases of the junction unmatched. Germline V lookup: CDR1 SGHRS, CDR2 YFSETQ. CDR3 length equals 13 residues. CDR3 amino acids: CASSAGGFTEAFF. The CDR3 bases are TGCGCCAGCAGCGCAGGGGGCTTTACTGAAGCTTTCTTT.

The CDR3 region is CASSQAGLAGTDTQYF. CDR3 coding DNA: TGTGCCAGCAGCCAGGCGGGACTAGCGGGCACAGATACGCAGTATTTT. The V and J genes are TRBV4-2 and TRBJ2-3; 11 bases map to TRBD2. V shed 3 bases and J 1 base; nucleotides not matched to a gene: 3. Germline assignment: CDR1 LGHNA and CDR2 YNFKEQ. There are 16 residues in the CDR3.

This chain links TRBV19 with TRBJ1-3; D call uncertain. The CDR3 is 16 residues long. Per the germline V gene, CDR1 is LNHDA and CDR2 is SQIVND (reference sequence). Trimming cost V 8 bases and J 1 base, with 18 bases left between them. The CDR3: CASSPYGVSSGNTIYF. CDR3 sequence (DNA): TGTGCCAGTTCGCCTTATGGGGTTTCGTCTGGAAACACCATATATTTT.

V usage is TRBV11-2 and J usage is TRBJ2-5; possibly TRBD1 or TRBD2 for D (5 bases each). This CDR3 is built from 14 residues. Per the germline V gene, CDR1 is SGHAT and CDR2 is FQNNGV. Between the trimmed V and J ends, which lost 5 bases and 7 bases, there was a span of 17 bases. CDR3 amino acids: CASSAGTQRGTQYF. CDR3 nucleotides: TGTGCCAGCAGCGCCGGGACCCAACGAGGGACCCAGTACTTC.

This rearrangement joins TRBV7-6 to TRBJ1-1; D gene unclear. This CDR3 region has 15 residues. CDR1 and CDR2 from the germline V gene are SGHVS and FNYEAQ. V lost 1 base and J 2 bases, leaving 11 bases between the germline ends. The CDR3 region has the DNA TGTGCCAGCAGCTTAGGAGGCTCAGCTAACACTGAAGCTTTCTTT. It codes for CASSLGGSANTEAFF.

This clone has only one observation. The chain is built from TRBV5-4 and TRBJ1-2; TRBD1 agrees at 8 bases. The germline V gene has CDR1 SGHNT and CDR2 YYREEE (reference sequence). The CDR3 length is 16 residues. V lost 2 bases to trimming and J lost 8 bases; unmatched junction nucleotides: 14. DNA of the CDR3: TGTGCCAGCAGCTTAGCAGCAGGGGGCTTGAGTGGAGGCTACACCTTC. Its protein product is CASSLAAGGLSGGYTF.

The chain joins TRBV28 to TRBJ1-2; D is unresolved. V lost 4 bases, J lost 4 bases, and 7 bases lay in between. The CDR3 totals 12 residues. Germline loops: CDR1 MDHEN, CDR2 SYDVKM. CDR3 sequence (DNA): TGTGCCAGCAGTTCACAGCGCTATGGCTACACCTTC. This translates into CASSSQRYGYTF.

V is TRBV7-6 and J is TRBJ2-3; 7 bases match TRBD2. CDR3 length equals 16 residues. CDR1 and CDR2 (germline): SGHVS, FNYEAQ. V shed 5 bases, J shed 4 bases, and the junction held 12 bases outside the gene matches. The CDR3 loop reads CASSEWAGDTADTQYF. CDR3 bases: TGTGCCAGCAGCGAGTGGGCGGGAGATACTGCAGATACGCAGTATTTT.

The genes are TRBV6-5 and TRBJ2-1; D uncertain. Germline V CDR1 and CDR2: MNHEY, SVGAGI. Trimming removed 4 bases at V and 10 bases at J, with 11 bases between. This CDR3 region has 12 residues. The CDR3 spells CASSSRSKEQFF. For the CDR3, the DNA is TGTGCCAGCAGTTCAAGATCAAAGGAGCAGTTCTTC.

The chain uses TRBV4-1 and TRBJ2-1; a weak D match, TRBD1 (5 bases). V was shortened by 0 bases and J by 0 bases, with 15 bases between the two germline ends. This CDR3 has 18 amino acids. Looked up from germline, CDR1 is MGHRA and CDR2 is YSYEKL. In DNA form, the CDR3 reads TGCGCCAGCAGCCAAGAAGGCCAGGGCAGATTCTCCTACAATGAGCAGTTCTTC. Translating gives CASSQEGQGRFSYNEQFF.

The chain links TRBV5-4 to TRBJ1-4; TRBD1 is a possible D gene (6 bases). CDR1 SGHNT and CDR2 YYREEE come from the germline V gene (reference sequence). CDR3 length: 14 amino acids. V lost 0 bases and J 12 bases, leaving 15 bases between the germline ends. CDR3 in amino acids: CASSLGINSGELFF. The CDR3 bases are TGTGCCAGCAGCTTGGGGATCAACTCAGGGGAACTGTTTTTT.

This rearrangement joins TRBV18 to TRBJ2-7, with TRBD2 matching 12 bases. CDR3 length: 16 amino acids. V gave up 3 bases and J gave up 2 bases; unmatched junction bases: 5. The germline V gene has CDR1 KGHSH and CDR2 LQKENI. The CDR3 bases are TGTGCCAGCTCACCGACGGGACTAGCGGGTCCCTACGAGCAGTACTTC. It codes for CASSPTGLAGPYEQYF.

The chain carries TRBV4-2 and TRBJ1-1, with a weak D call TRBD1 (5 bases). CDR1 is LGHNA, CDR2 YNFKEQ, per germline. The CDR3 extends over 15 amino acids. The V gene lost 4 bases and the J gene lost 3 bases, with 15 bases spanning the gap. CDR3 nucleotides: TGTGCCAGCAGCCTTCGTGCATCGGGGGACACTGAAGCTTTCTTT. This translates into CASSLRASGDTEAFF.

This chain connects TRBV15 to TRBJ2-7, with no clear D. The CDR3 runs to 16 residues. Germline V lookup: CDR1 LNHNV, CDR2 YYDKDF (reference sequence). V lost 0 bases to trimming and J lost 0 bases, with 12 bases between them. This chain's CDR3 is CATSRDLAVSSYEQYF. Written as DNA, the CDR3 is TGTGCCACCAGCAGAGATCTCGCGGTGAGCTCCTACGAGCAGTACTTC.

This clone has only one observation. The V call is TRBV5-1, the J call TRBJ1-2; TRBD1 agrees at 7 bases. CDR3 length: 16 residues. Germline V gene sequence: CDR1 SGHRS, CDR2 YFSETQ. With V trimmed by 4 bases and J by 0 bases, 9 bases remained unmatched. The CDR3 DNA reads as TGCGCCAGCAGCGAGGGGGCCTCGCAGACTAACTATGGCTACACCTTC. Protein: CASSEGASQTNYGYTF.

This clone was seen once. Compared with germline, one end of the junction differs, possibly owing to a read error. This chain joins TRBV5-1 and TRBJ2-7, with 9 nucleotides matching TRBD1. The germline V gene encodes CDR1 SGHRS and CDR2 YFSETQ. This CDR3 region has 14 residues. CDR3 residues: CASRLDRGNYEQYF. The DNA of the CDR3 is TGCGCCAGCAGATTGGACAGGGGCAACTACGAGCAGTACTTC.